The TCR beta chain described here comes from a study of response to subunit inactivated influenza vaccine. MiXCR, applied by TCRdb to the RT-PCR reads, yields one record per CDR3 protein. The data hold approximately 520,000 distinct CDR3 sequences, with about 15% observed a single time. Germline CDR1 is DFQATT and CDR2 is SNEGSKA (reference sequence). The CDR3 length is 15 residues. Trimming took 1 base from V and 0 from J, leaving 10 bases between them. The genes are TRBV20-1 and TRBJ2-1; D ambiguous. This receptor was taken from a man between 50 and 75 years old who received an inactivated influenza vaccine. Material: CD4+ T cells sorted from PBMCs, obtained less than 30 months after vaccination. The CDR3 nucleotides are TGCAGTGCTAGAGGGCAGAAGTTCTCCTACAATGAGCAGTTCTTC. This gives the protein CSARGQKFSYNEQFF.